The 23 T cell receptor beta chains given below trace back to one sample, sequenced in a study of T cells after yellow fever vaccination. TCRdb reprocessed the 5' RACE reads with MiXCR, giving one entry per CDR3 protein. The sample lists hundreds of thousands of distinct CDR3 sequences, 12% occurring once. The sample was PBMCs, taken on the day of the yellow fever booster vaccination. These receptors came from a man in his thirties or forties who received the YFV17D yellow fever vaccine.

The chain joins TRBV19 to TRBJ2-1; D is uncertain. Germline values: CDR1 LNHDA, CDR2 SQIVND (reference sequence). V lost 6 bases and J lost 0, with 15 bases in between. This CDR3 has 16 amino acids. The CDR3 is CASSRRLSSSYNEQFF. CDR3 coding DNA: TGTGCCAGTAGCCGACGACTCTCGAGCTCCTACAATGAGCAGTTCTTC.

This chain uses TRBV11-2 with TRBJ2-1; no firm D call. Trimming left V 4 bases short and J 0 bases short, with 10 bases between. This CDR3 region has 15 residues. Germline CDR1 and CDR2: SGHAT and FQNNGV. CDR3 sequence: CASSWGGRSYNEQFF. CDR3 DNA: TGTGCCAGCAGCTGGGGTGGACGCTCCTACAATGAGCAGTTCTTC.

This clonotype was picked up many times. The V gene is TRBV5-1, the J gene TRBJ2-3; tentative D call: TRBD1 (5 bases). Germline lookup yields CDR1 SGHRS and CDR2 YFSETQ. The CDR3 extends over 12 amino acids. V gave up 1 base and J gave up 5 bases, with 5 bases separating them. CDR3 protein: CASSLQGDTQYF. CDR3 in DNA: TGCGCCAGCAGCTTGCAGGGAGATACGCAGTATTTT. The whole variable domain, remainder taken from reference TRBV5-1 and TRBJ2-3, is KAGVTQTPRYLIKTRGQQVTLSCSPISGHRSVSWYQQTPGQGLQFLFEYFSETQRNKGNFPGRFSGRQFSNSRSEMNVSTLELGDSALYLCASSLQGDTQYFGPGTRLTVL.

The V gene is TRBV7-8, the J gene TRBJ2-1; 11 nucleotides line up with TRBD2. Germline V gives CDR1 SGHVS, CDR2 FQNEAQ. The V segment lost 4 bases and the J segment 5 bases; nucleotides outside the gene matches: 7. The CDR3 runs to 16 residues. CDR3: CASSSTIAGGDNEQFF. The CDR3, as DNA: TGTGCCAGCAGCTCGACCATAGCGGGAGGGGACAATGAGCAGTTCTTC.

The CDR3 sequence: CATSDLSPGNQVREQFF. CDR3 sequence (DNA): TGTGCCACCAGTGATTTAAGTCCGGGGAATCAAGTTCGTGAGCAGTTCTTC. The rearrangement uses TRBV24-1 and TRBJ2-1; maybe TRBD2 (5 bases). V was clipped by 1 base and J by 9 bases, with 21 bases between them. Germline V gene data show CDR1 as KGHDR and CDR2 as SFDVKD. This CDR3 contains 17 residues.

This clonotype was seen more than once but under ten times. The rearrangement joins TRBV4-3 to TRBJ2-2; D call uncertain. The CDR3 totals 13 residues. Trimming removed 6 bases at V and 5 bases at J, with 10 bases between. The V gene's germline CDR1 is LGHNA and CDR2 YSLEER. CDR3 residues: CASSPGWTGELFF. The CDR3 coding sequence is TGCGCCAGCAGTCCGGGTTGGACCGGGGAGCTGTTTTTT.

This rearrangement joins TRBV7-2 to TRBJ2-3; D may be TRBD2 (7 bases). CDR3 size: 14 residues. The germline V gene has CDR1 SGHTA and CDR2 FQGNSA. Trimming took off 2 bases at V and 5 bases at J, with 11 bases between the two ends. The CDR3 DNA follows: TGTGCCAGCAGCTTAAGGGGGGGAGGAGATACGCAGTATTTT. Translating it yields CASSLRGGGDTQYF. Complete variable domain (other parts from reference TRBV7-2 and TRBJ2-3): GAGVSQSPSNKVTEKGKDVELRCDPISGHTALYWYRQSLGQGLEFLIYFQGNSAPDKSGLPSDRFSAERTGGSVSTLTIQRTQQEDSAVYLCASSLRGGGDTQYFGPGTRLTVL.

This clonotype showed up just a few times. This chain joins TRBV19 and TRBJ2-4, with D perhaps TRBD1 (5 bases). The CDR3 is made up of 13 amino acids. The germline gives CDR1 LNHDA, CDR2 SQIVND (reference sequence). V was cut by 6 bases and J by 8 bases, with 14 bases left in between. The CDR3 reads CASSHVGVDIQYF. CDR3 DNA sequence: TGTGCCAGTAGCCACGTAGGGGTGGACATTCAGTACTTC.

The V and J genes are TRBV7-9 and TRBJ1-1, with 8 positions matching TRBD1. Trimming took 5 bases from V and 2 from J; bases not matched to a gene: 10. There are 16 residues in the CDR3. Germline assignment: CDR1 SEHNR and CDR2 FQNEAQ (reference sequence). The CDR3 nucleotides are TGTGCCAGCAGCCTCACCGGGACAGGTCGAAACACTGAAGCTTTCTTT. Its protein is CASSLTGTGRNTEAFF.

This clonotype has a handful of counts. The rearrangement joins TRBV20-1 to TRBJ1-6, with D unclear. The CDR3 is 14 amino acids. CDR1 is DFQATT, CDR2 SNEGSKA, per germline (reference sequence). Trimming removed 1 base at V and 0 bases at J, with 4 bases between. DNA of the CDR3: TGCAGTGCTAGAGGAGACTCCTATAATTCACCCCTCCACTTT. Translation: CSARGDSYNSPLHF.

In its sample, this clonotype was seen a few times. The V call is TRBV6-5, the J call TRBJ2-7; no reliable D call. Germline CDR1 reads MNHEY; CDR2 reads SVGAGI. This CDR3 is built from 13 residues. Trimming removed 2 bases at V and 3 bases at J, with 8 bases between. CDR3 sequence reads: CASSYATDYEQYF. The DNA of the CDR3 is TGTGCCAGCAGTTACGCGACGGACTACGAGCAGTACTTC.

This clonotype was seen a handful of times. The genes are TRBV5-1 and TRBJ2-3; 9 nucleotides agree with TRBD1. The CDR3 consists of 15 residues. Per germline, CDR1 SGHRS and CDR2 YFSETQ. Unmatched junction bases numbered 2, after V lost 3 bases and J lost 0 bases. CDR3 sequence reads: CASSWGQGSTDTQYF. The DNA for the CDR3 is TGCGCCAGCAGCTGGGGACAGGGAAGCACAGATACGCAGTATTTT. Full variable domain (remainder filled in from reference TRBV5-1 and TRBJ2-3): KAGVTQTPRYLIKTRGQQVTLSCSPISGHRSVSWYQQTPGQGLQFLFEYFSETQRNKGNFPGRFSGRQFSNSRSEMNVSTLELGDSALYLCASSWGQGSTDTQYFGPGTRLTVL.

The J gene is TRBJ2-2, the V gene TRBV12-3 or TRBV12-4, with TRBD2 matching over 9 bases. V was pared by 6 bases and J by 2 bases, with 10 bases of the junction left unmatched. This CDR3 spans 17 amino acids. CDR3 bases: TGTGCCAGCAGATATCCGGATAGCGGGGGAAACACCGGGGAGCTGTTTTTT. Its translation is CASRYPDSGGNTGELFF.

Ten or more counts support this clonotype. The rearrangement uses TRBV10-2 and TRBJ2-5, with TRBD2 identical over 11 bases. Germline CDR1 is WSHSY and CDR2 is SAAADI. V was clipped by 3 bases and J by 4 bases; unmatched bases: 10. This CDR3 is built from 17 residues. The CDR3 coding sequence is TGCGCCAGCAGTGATTACAAAACTAGCGGGAGTGTAGAGACCCAGTACTTC. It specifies CASSDYKTSGSVETQYF.

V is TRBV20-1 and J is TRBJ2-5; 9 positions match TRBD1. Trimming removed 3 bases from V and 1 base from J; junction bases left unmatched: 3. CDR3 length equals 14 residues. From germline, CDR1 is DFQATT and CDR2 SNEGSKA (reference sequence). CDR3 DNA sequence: TGCAGTGCTAGCGTGACAGGGGGCCAAGAGACCCAGTACTTC. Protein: CSASVTGGQETQYF.

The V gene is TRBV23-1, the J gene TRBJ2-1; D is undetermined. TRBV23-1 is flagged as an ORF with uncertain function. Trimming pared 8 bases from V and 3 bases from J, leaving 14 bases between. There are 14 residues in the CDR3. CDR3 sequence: CASGVWHNYNEQFF. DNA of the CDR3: TGCGCCAGCGGGGTCTGGCATAACTACAATGAGCAGTTCTTC.

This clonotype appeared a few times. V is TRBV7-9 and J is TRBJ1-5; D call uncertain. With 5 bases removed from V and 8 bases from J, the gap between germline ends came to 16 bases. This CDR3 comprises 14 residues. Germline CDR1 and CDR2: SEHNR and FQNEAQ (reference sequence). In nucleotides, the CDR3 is TGTGCCAGCAGCCCCAACTCAGGCGTGGAGCCCCAGCATTTT. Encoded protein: CASSPNSGVEPQHF. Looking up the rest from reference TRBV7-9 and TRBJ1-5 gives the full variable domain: DTGVSQNPRHKITKRGQNVTFRCDPISEHNRLYWYRQTLGQGPEFLTYFQNEAQLEKSRLLSDRFSAERPKGSFSTLEIQRTEQGDSAMYLCASSPNSGVEPQHFGDGTRLSIL.

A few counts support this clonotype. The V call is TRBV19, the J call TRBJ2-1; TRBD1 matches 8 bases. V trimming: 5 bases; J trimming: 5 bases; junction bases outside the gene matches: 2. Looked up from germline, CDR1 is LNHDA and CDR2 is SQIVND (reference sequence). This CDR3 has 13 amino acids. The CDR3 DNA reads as TGTGCCAGTAGTGGGACAGGCAACAATGAGCAGTTCTTC. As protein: CASSGTGNNEQFF.

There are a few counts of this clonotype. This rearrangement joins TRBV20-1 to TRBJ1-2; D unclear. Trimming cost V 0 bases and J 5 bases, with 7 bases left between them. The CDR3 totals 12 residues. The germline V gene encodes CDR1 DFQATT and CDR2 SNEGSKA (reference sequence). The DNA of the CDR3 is TGCAGTGCTAGAGATATCGGGTATGGCTACACCTTC. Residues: CSARDIGYGYTF.

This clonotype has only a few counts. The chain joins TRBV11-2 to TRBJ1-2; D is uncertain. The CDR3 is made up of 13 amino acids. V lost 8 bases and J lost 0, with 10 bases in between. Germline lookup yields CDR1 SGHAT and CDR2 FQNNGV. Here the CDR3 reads CASLSSTNYGYTF. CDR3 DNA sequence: TGTGCCAGCTTGAGCAGTACTAACTATGGCTACACCTTC. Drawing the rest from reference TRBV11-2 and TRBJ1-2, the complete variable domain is EAGVAQSPRYKIIEKRQSVAFWCNPISGHATLYWYQQILGQGPKLLIQFQNNGVVDDSQLPKDRFSAERLKGVDSTLKIQPAKLEDSAVYLCASLSSTNYGYTFGSGTRLTVV.

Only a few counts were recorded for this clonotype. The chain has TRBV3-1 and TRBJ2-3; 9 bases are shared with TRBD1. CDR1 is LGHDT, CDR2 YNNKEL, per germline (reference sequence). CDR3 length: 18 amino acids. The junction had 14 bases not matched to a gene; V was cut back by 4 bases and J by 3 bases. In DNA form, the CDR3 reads TGTGCCAGCAGCCTCCTTACGGGGACAGGGATCAGAACAGATACGCAGTATTTT. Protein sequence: CASSLLTGTGIRTDTQYF.

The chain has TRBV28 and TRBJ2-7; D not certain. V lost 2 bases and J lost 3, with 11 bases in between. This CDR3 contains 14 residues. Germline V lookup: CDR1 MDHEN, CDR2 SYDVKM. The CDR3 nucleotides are TGTGCCAGCAGTTTACTCCCAACTCGCTACGAGCAGTACTTC. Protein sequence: CASSLLPTRYEQYF.

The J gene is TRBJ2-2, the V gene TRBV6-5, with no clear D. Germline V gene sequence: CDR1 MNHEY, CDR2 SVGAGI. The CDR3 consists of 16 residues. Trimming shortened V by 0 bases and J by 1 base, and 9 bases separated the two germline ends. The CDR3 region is CASSYSPHVNTGELFF. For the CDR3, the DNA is TGTGCCAGCAGTTACTCCCCACACGTGAACACCGGGGAGCTGTTTTTT.